The clone carrying this TCR beta chain appeared a single time. Original methodology: Using reference gene primer amplification, nucleated cell counts were estimated. Some clones are missing from TCRdb's copy, which holds only in-frame ones; the method was immunoSEQ multiplex PCR. That table supplies the V and J calls and clone size; D and trimming were determined from the DNA. The data contain around 300,000 clones, roughly 90% of them singletons. This sample was included in a study of blood T cell repertoires in COVID-19. At the level of the study: COVID-19 samples collected from the United States, Italy and Spain covered acute and convalescent phases.

V was pared by 6 bases and J by 3 bases, with 8 bases of the junction left unmatched. This CDR3 contains 15 residues. Germline V gene lookup returns CDR1 SGHRS and CDR2 YFSETQ. This sequence joins TRBV5-1 and TRBJ2-1; 8 bases agree with TRBD2. The sample taken for sequencing was PBMCs or T cells enriched from blood (not recorded which). The TCR originated in a woman between 25 and 40 years old who had recovered from COVID-19. In nucleotides, the CDR3 is TGCGCCAGCATGAACGGGGGGGTCAACTACAATGAGCAGTTCTTC. Translating gives CASMNGGVNYNEQFF.